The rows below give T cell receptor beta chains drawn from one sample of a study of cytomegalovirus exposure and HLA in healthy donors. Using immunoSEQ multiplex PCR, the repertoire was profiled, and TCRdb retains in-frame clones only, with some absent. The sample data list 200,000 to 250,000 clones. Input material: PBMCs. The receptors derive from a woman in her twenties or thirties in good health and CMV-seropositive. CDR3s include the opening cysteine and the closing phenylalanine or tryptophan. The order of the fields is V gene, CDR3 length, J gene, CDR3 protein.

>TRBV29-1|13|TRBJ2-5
CSVEPLREETQYF
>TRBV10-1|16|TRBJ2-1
CASSESASGDNNEQFF
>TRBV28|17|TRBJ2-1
CASSSLLAGGPHNEQFF
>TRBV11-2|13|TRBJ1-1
CASSLTVNTEAFF
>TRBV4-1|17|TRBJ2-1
CASSQETSGLAGNEQFF
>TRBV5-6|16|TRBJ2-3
CASSLVGGGGRDTQYF
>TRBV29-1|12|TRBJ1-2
CSGGDRECGYTF
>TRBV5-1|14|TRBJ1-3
CASSTKTYGDTIYF
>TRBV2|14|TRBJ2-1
CASGGGLPSTEQFF
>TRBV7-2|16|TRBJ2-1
CASSLALRVVNNEQFF
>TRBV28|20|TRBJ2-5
CATQGPLPGLAGGEVETQYF
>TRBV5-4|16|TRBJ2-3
CASSRSGGGLRDTQYF
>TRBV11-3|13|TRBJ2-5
CASSLDSRETQYF
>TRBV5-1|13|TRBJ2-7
CASSFQGGHEQYF
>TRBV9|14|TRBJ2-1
CASRRLSSYNEQFF
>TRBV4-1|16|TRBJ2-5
CASSQERTGYRETQYF
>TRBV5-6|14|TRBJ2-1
CASRPRDSYNEQFF
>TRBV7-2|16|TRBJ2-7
CASSLVGGLSSYEQYF
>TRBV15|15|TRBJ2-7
CATSRPGGTSGEQYF
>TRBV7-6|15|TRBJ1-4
CASSSFRVRGEKLFF
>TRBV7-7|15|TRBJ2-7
CASSLMEGAAYEQYF
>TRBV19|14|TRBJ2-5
CASRRRGGVETQYF
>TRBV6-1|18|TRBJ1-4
CASSAIDRGGVTNEKLFF
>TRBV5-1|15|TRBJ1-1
CASSLHTREDTEAFF
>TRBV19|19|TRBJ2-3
CASSIDWTSGGFLTDTQYF
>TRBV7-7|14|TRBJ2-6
CASSPRSGANVLTF
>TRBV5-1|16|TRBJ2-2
CASSLVAGLHTGELFF
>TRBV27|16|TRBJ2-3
CASSLYPGLASDTQYF
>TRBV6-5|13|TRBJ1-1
CASRQGQNTEAFF
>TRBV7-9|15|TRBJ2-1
CASSLRDTSADEQFF
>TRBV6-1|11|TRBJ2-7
CASSGPYEQYF
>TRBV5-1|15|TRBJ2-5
CASSLDLAGSETQYF
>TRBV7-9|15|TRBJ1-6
CASSFGDRFNSPLHF